These 5 T cell receptor beta chains were sequenced from one sample in a study of blood T cell repertoires in COVID-19. The method was immunoSEQ multiplex PCR; TCRdb's version includes in-frame clones alone and lacks a portion of them. The table includes fewer than 45,000 clones, approximately 90% detected once. The sample comprised peripheral blood. These receptor sequences come from a man aged 60 to 75 with active or convalescent COVID-19.

V usage is TRBV7-8 and J usage is TRBJ2-1, with 9 bases identical to TRBD2. The germline V gene has CDR1 SGHVS and CDR2 FQNEAQ. V lost 4 bases to trimming and J lost 3 bases; unmatched junction nucleotides: 10. The CDR3 totals 17 residues. CDR3 DNA: TGTGCCAGCAGCTCCTCTGGCGGGGGGGCTTACTACAATGAGCAGTTCTTC. Protein product: CASSSSGGGAYYNEQFF. Based on the CDR3 plus reference TRBV7-8 and TRBJ2-1, the full variable domain is GAGVSQSPRYKVAKRGQDVALRCDPISGHVSLFWYQQALGQGPEFLTYFQNEAQLDKSGLPSDRFFAERPEGSVSTLKIQRTQQEDSAVYLCASSSSGGGAYYNEQFFGPGTRLTVL.

The chain uses TRBV7-9 and TRBJ2-5; TRBD1 matches 7 bases. Germline values: CDR1 SEHNR, CDR2 FQNEAQ (reference sequence). The length of the CDR3 is 15 residues. The junction had 7 bases not matched to a gene; V was cut back by 1 base and J by 5 bases. CDR3 loop: CASSLVGVQGETQYF. CDR3 bases: TGTGCCAGCAGCTTAGTGGGGGTACAGGGGGAGACCCAGTACTTC.

CDR3 coding DNA: TGTGCCAGTAGGAAGCAGGGGAACACTGAAGCTTTCTTT. It encodes CASRKQGNTEAFF. V is TRBV19 and J is TRBJ1-1, with D possibly being TRBD1 (5 bases). V lost 6 bases and J 1 base, leaving 9 bases between the germline ends. CDR3 size: 13 residues. CDR1 and CDR2 (germline): LNHDA, SQIVND (reference sequence).

The chain couples TRBV12-5 to TRBJ1-1, with TRBD1 as a possible D gene (5 bases). CDR1 is LGHNT, CDR2 FRNRAP, per germline. Trimming removed 0 bases from V and 4 bases from J, with 15 bases in between. This CDR3 has 16 amino acids. The CDR3 nucleotides are TGTGCTAGTGGTTTGGTTGGGACGGAGCGGGGCACTGAAGCTTTCTTT. Translating gives CASGLVGTERGTEAFF.

The gene calls are TRBV3-1 (or the pseudogene TRBV3-2) and TRBJ2-5; the D gene is possibly TRBD2 (6 bases). V dropped 3 bases and J dropped 4 bases, with 15 bases sitting between them. The germline V gene encodes CDR1 LGHDT and CDR2 YNNKEL (reference sequence). The CDR3 covers 15 residues. In DNA form, the CDR3 reads TGTGCCAGCAGCCATCAGACGGGGGTGGCAGAGACCCAGTACTTC. Protein: CASSHQTGVAETQYF.